Below are 26 T cell receptor beta chains sequenced from a single sample in a study of PD-1 blockade in classical Hodgkin lymphoma. Relapse after autologous stem cell transplantation occurred in every patient, and brentuximab vedotin exposure varied. Assay: immunoSEQ multiplex PCR; the TCRdb copy retains only in-frame clones and omits some. The sample consists of under 100,000 clones, 80% to 95% of them appearing once. Sequencing used peripheral blood mononuclear cells (PBMCs), obtained before the second cycle of nivolumab. Every receptor here comes from a human donor with classical Hodgkin lymphoma.

The rearrangement uses TRBV9 and TRBJ2-3; D may be TRBD2 (6 bases). CDR3 length: 15 amino acids. Germline assignment: CDR1 SGDLS and CDR2 YYNGEE. V lost 0 bases, J lost 2 bases, and 10 bases lay in between. The CDR3 DNA is TGTGCCAGCAGCGTAGGGCGGGGAACCACAGATACGCAGTATTTT. This codes for CASSVGRGTTDTQYF.

The chain is built from TRBV18 and TRBJ2-5; perhaps TRBD2 as D (6 bases). Germline V gene lookup returns CDR1 KGHSH and CDR2 LQKENI. V lost 1 base, J lost 2 bases, and 23 bases lay in between. CDR3 length: 19 amino acids. DNA of the CDR3: TGTGCCAGCTCACCACGCCCCAGTCCCGGCGGGGCCCGTCAAGAGACCCAGTACTTC. As protein: CASSPRPSPGGARQETQYF.

This rearrangement joins TRBV7-9 to TRBJ1-1; no reliable D call. V was cut by 11 bases and J by 0 bases, with 7 bases left in between. CDR1 and CDR2 (germline): SEHNR, FQNEAQ (reference sequence). This CDR3 region has 11 residues. CDR3 nucleotides: TGTGCCGGGGAGCTGAACACTGAAGCTTTCTTT. The encoded protein is CAGELNTEAFF.

The J gene is TRBJ2-7, the V gene TRBV28; D is unresolved. The CDR3 sequence is 18 residues long. Germline CDR1 and CDR2: MDHEN and SYDVKM. Trimming cost V 3 bases and J 0 bases, with 21 bases left between them. Here the CDR3 reads CASSFGTPLGYFSYEQYF. CDR3 nucleotides: TGTGCCAGCAGTTTTGGTACACCCTTGGGGTACTTCTCCTACGAGCAGTACTTC.

The rearrangement uses TRBV10-1 and TRBJ2-1; D is unresolved. This CDR3 has 16 residues. Germline loops: CDR1 WNHNN, CDR2 SYGVQD (reference sequence). V was shortened by 6 bases and J by 9 bases, with 24 bases between the two germline ends. This CDR3 is CASSKIAGSQRVEQFF. CDR3 sequence (DNA): TGCGCCAGCAGCAAGATAGCCGGCTCCCAAAGGGTTGAGCAGTTCTTC.

The rearrangement uses TRBV5-6 and TRBJ1-2; D is possibly TRBD1 (5 bases). Germline V gene sequence: CDR1 SGHDT, CDR2 YYEEEE. This CDR3 region has 15 residues. The V gene lost 2 bases and the J gene lost 6 bases, with 17 bases spanning the gap. CDR3 region: CASSFLLGGIDGYTF. The CDR3 region has the DNA TGTGCCAGCAGCTTCCTTTTGGGGGGAATCGATGGCTACACCTTC.

The rearrangement links TRBV2 to TRBJ2-3; D gene ambiguous. Looked up from germline, CDR1 is SNHLY and CDR2 is FYNNEI. V was clipped by 8 bases and J by 0 bases, with 3 bases between them. CDR3 length: 11 residues. CDR3 residues: CASSSTDTQYF. CDR3 in DNA: TGTGCCAGCTCTAGCACAGATACGCAGTATTTT. The variable domain in full, completed from reference TRBV2 and TRBJ2-3, reads EPEVTQTPSHQVTQMGQEVILRCVPISNHLYFYWYRQILGQKVEFLVSFYNNEISEKSEIFDDQFSVERPDGSNFTLKIRSTKLEDSAMYFCASSSTDTQYFGPGTRLTVL.

The rearrangement links TRBV2 to TRBJ2-2, with 7 positions matching TRBD2. Looked up from germline, CDR1 is SNHLY and CDR2 is FYNNEI. With 6 bases clipped from V and 3 bases from J, the junction kept 4 bases outside the gene matches. This CDR3 is built from 14 residues. This chain's CDR3 is CASRAGVDTGELFF. The CDR3 DNA sequence: TGTGCCAGCAGGGCGGGAGTCGACACCGGGGAGCTGTTTTTT.

The chain is built from TRBV5-5 and TRBJ2-5, with unresolved D. CDR3 length equals 15 residues. The V end was cut by 6 bases, the J end by 5 bases, with 20 bases between. CDR1 and CDR2 (germline): SGHKS, YYEKEE (reference sequence). DNA for the CDR3: TGTGCCAGCACCCCTCCGGTTGACCCGCTGGAGACCCAGTACTTC. Translating it yields CASTPPVDPLETQYF.

The J gene is TRBJ2-7, the V gene TRBV4-1, with D perhaps assigned TRBD1 or TRBD2 (5 bases each). Trimming shortened V by 7 bases and J by 0 bases, and 16 bases separated the two germline ends. The CDR3 consists of 15 residues. Looked up from germline, CDR1 is MGHRA and CDR2 is YSYEKL. CDR3 in amino acids: CASNHGTGSSYEQYF. As DNA, the CDR3 is TGCGCCAGCAACCACGGGACCGGAAGCTCCTACGAGCAGTACTTC.

The chain recombines TRBV7-9 with TRBJ2-1, with 10 bases matching TRBD1. The CDR3 sequence is 14 residues long. V shed 4 bases, J shed 6 bases, and the junction held 3 bases outside the gene matches. Germline V gives CDR1 SEHNR, CDR2 FQNEAQ (reference sequence). CDR3 DNA: TGTGCCAGCAGCTCGAGGACAGGGGGCAATGAGCAGTTCTTC. Translating gives CASSSRTGGNEQFF.

This clone came up a few times. V is TRBV30 and J is TRBJ1-1; possible D gene TRBD1, 6 bases. CDR1 is GTSNPN, CDR2 SVGIG, per germline (reference sequence). V gave up 2 bases and J gave up 0 bases, with 13 bases separating them. The CDR3 runs to 15 residues. The DNA for the CDR3 is TGTGCCTGGAGTCAAGGGGGAAGAATGAACACTGAAGCTTTCTTT. Amino acids: CAWSQGGRMNTEAFF.

The chain links TRBV6-4 to TRBJ2-2; 9 positions match TRBD2. CDR3 length: 15 amino acids. The ends lost 5 bases at V and 5 bases at J; junction bases unmatched: 6. Germline values: CDR1 MRHNA, CDR2 SNTAGT. The CDR3 bases are TGTGCCAGCAGTCCGGGACTAGCCAAAACCGGGGAGCTGTTTTTT. This translates into CASSPGLAKTGELFF.

The chain couples TRBV4-1 to TRBJ2-5; D is ambiguous. Near its end, the DNA agrees better with TRBJ2-7, so the J call may be wrong. Germline loops: CDR1 MGHRA, CDR2 YSYEKL. The CDR3 runs 14 residues. The CDR3 region is CASSPLDPSYEQYF. CDR3 in DNA: TGCGCCAGCAGCCCCCTGGACCCCTCCTACGAGCAGTACTTC.

The rearrangement joins TRBV29-1 to TRBJ1-4; TRBD1 matches at 9 bases. This CDR3 contains 14 residues. Germline V gene sequence: CDR1 SQVTM, CDR2 ANQGSEA. The V gene end was trimmed by 2 bases and the J gene end by 8 bases; junction bases not matched to a gene: 6. DNA of the CDR3: TGCAGCGTTGAATCCGGACAGGGGCGGGAAAAACTGTTTTTT. Residues: CSVESGQGREKLFF.

The V gene is TRBV11-2, the J gene TRBJ2-5; D is possibly TRBD1 (5 bases). This CDR3 has 14 residues. V dropped 5 bases and J dropped 5 bases, with 15 bases sitting between them. CDR1 and CDR2 from the germline V gene are SGHAT and FQNNGV. CDR3 nucleotide sequence: TGTGCCAGCAGCCTTTTCAGGGATCAGGAGACCCAGTACTTC. It encodes CASSLFRDQETQYF.

The J gene is TRBJ2-7, the V gene TRBV7-9; 8 bases line up with TRBD2. This CDR3 is built from 16 residues. The ends lost 1 base at V and 4 bases at J; junction bases unmatched: 9. CDR1 is SEHNR, CDR2 FQNEAQ, per germline (reference sequence). The CDR3 DNA reads as TGTGCCAGCAGCTTAGGGTTAAGCGGGAGTGTTTACGAGCAGTACTTC. This gives the protein CASSLGLSGSVYEQYF.

The genes are TRBV14 and TRBJ1-5; D ambiguous. Looked up from germline, CDR1 is SGHDN and CDR2 is FVKESK. The CDR3 runs 13 residues. Between the trimmed V and J ends, which lost 1 base and 6 bases, there was a span of 7 bases. The DNA for the CDR3 is TGTGCCAGCAGCCAAGGACGGTTTCAGCCCCAGCATTTT. The encoded protein is CASSQGRFQPQHF.

J is TRBJ2-7 and V is TRBV11-3; D may be TRBD1 (6 bases). Germline V gene data show CDR1 as SGHNT and CDR2 as YENEEA. Trimming pared 4 bases from V and 5 bases from J, leaving 9 bases between. This CDR3 region has 12 residues. CDR3 bases: TGTGCCAGCAGCTCGGACAGCCACGAGCAGTACTTC. This gives the protein CASSSDSHEQYF. Supplemented by reference TRBV11-3 and TRBJ2-7, the full variable domain reads EAGVVQSPRYKIIEKKQPVAFWCNPISGHNTLYWYLQNLGQGPELLIRYENEEAVDDSQLPKDRFSAERLKGVDSTLKIQPAELGDSAVYLCASSSDSHEQYFGPGTRLTVT.

The V call is TRBV21-1, the J call TRBJ2-5; no check of the table's D call, TRBD2, against the DNA was made. TRBV21-1 is a listed pseudogene. This CDR3 spans 14 amino acids. CDR3 sequence (DNA): TGTGCCACCCTGGTTGGGCCCCGGCGGGTGACCCAGTACTTC. Encoded protein: CATLVGPRRVTQYF.

This chain uses TRBV5-6 with TRBJ2-7; perhaps TRBD1 as D (6 bases). The length of the CDR3 is 16 residues. The germline V and J ends were trimmed by 4 bases and 0 bases, with 17 bases remaining between them. CDR1 and CDR2 from the germline V gene are SGHDT and YYEEEE. The CDR3 here is CASSAQGPYFSYEQYF. The CDR3 DNA reads as TGTGCCAGCAGCGCACAGGGACCCTATTTCTCCTACGAGCAGTACTTC.

This chain uses TRBV7-9 with TRBJ2-1; 11 bases are shared with TRBD2. CDR1 and CDR2 from the germline V gene are SEHNR and FQNEAQ (reference sequence). This CDR3 contains 15 residues. V gave up 5 bases and J gave up 2 bases; unmatched junction bases: 2. The CDR3 spells CASSETSGTYNEQFF. For the CDR3, the DNA is TGTGCCAGCAGCGAGACTAGCGGGACCTACAATGAGCAGTTCTTC. Full variable domain (rest looked up from reference TRBV7-9 and TRBJ2-1): DTGVSQNPRHKITKRGQNVTFRCDPISEHNRLYWYRQTLGQGPEFLTYFQNEAQLEKSRLLSDRFSAERPKGSFSTLEIQRTEQGDSAMYLCASSETSGTYNEQFFGPGTRLTVL.

This chain uses TRBV30 with TRBJ1-2; a weak D match, TRBD1 (6 bases). This CDR3 is 17 amino acids long. V dropped 4 bases and J dropped 6 bases, with 27 bases sitting between them. The germline CDR1 and CDR2 sequences are GTSNPN and SVGIG (reference sequence). CDR3 in DNA: TGTGCCTGGACGGGGGCTTTCGGGCGACCCGCTGCTCATGGCTACACCTTC. Translating it yields CAWTGAFGRPAAHGYTF.

The rearrangement uses TRBV6-1 and TRBJ2-7; TRBD2 matches at 10 bases. V was clipped by 4 bases and J by 0 bases; unmatched bases: 6. There are 16 residues in the CDR3. Per the germline V gene, CDR1 is MNHNS and CDR2 is SASEGT. The DNA for the CDR3 is TGTGCCAGCAGTGCCCCCCTAGCGGGAGTCTCCTACGAGCAGTACTTC. Translation gives CASSAPLAGVSYEQYF.

CDR3 coding DNA: TGTGCCAGTAGTACCTACAGGGGGCGTGGGGCCAACGTCCTGACTTTC. This encodes CASSTYRGRGANVLTF. The rearrangement joins TRBV19 to TRBJ2-6; 9 bases align to TRBD1. CDR1 LNHDA and CDR2 SQIVND come from the germline V gene (reference sequence). The ends lost 4 bases at V and 3 bases at J; junction bases unmatched: 4. CDR3 length equals 16 residues.

This chain connects TRBV9 to TRBJ1-5; tentative D call: TRBD1 (5 bases). The CDR3 has 14 amino acids. Germline V gives CDR1 SGDLS, CDR2 YYNGEE. V shed 4 bases and J shed 5 bases, with 13 bases lying between them. CDR3 protein: CASSSEGSYQPQHF. The CDR3 nucleotides read TGTGCCAGCAGCTCCGAGGGGAGTTATCAGCCCCAGCATTTT.